This is a list of T cell receptor beta chains from one sample in a study of T cell repertoires in cytomegalovirus infection. TCRdb fed the reads into MiXCR, producing one record per CDR3 protein. Of some 280,000 distinct CDR3 sequences listed, 12% to 15% were seen once; the top ten hold 8.5% to 9%. What was sequenced was PBMCs. These receptors came from a human donor in good health (CMV status not recorded). Some clones in this sample may be carry-over from other donors' samples. CDR3s include the opening cysteine and the closing phenylalanine or tryptophan.

V,J,CDR3
TRBV7-2,TRBJ2-7,CASSPLAGAGEQYF
TRBV28,TRBJ2-7,CASSLRRGETYEQYF
TRBV14,TRBJ1-3,CASSQRTGGQNTIYF
TRBV7-3,TRBJ2-2,CASSPGLAGRTGELFF
TRBV20-1,TRBJ1-1,CSARGGRVNTEAFF
TRBV28,TRBJ1-4,CASSRRQSNEKLFF
TRBV29-1,TRBJ2-1,CSVEAGGPYNEQFF
TRBV5-5,TRBJ1-1,CASSLEGARSTEAFF
TRBV7-8,TRBJ1-4,CASSWRRDRTSVGEKLFF
TRBV11-2,TRBJ2-7,CASSLGASPYEQYF
TRBV19,TRBJ1-5,CASSWGTGNNQPQHF
TRBV7-9,TRBJ2-3,CASSATSGGTDTQYF
TRBV11-2,TRBJ2-2,CASSLVLAGGSGELFF